A selection of T cell receptor beta chains follows, all from one sample in a study of regulatory T cells in long-lasting Graves disease. Each CDR3 protein gets one entry after TCRdb re-called the multiplex PCR reads with MiXCR. Among 560,000 or so distinct CDR3 sequences listed, roughly 16% were seen once. These records were also assigned to another study, of T cells in Graves' hyperthyroidism and ophthalmopathy.

The sample here was peripheral blood mononuclear cells (PBMCs), taken at new diagnosis, from a patient treated with antithyroid drugs. These receptors all come from a man younger than 35 with Graves disease. The CDR3 runs from the conserved cysteine through the conserved F or W. Fields, in order: V gene, CDR3 protein.

>TRBV28
CASSFGRNSGNTIYF
>TRBV5-6
CASSLAKREGRETQYF
>TRBV6-2/TRBV6-3
CASSYIGPANNEQFF
>TRBV6-1
CASRPIVREGSIYNEQFF
>TRBV2
CASKREGERNEQFF
>TRBV4-2
CASSQTGVGIRTDTQYF
>TRBV11-3
CASSRVLAGGYNEQFF
>TRBV5-1
CASSGGTQQETQYF
>TRBV7-2
CASSLAPTGRGNEQFF
>TRBV2
CASISTGVKLFF
>TRBV9
CASSTSGSSPDTQYF
>TRBV28
CASGFGGFRYNEQFF
>TRBV5-1
CASSSGTSGRGEETQYF
>TRBV7-8
CASSFPGTAPYEQYF
>TRBV29-1
CSVGGTGATEAFF
>TRBV14
CASSPARLADSYNEQFF
>TRBV11-2
CASTLTANYGYTF
>TRBV12-5
CASGRRTGRHQPQHF
>TRBV7-8
CASSLAASGRPWETQYF
>TRBV4-1
CASRAAGAAYEQYF
>TRBV12-3/TRBV12-4
CASSFGEVTEAFF
>TRBV28
CASSFVASETQYF
>TRBV5-1
CASSLGGQQGEQYF
>TRBV11-3
CASSSLGSQYF
>TRBV30
CAWKRQGQAGNQPQHF
>TRBV20-1
CSARSVRNEQFF
>TRBV7-9
CASSYRGSPDTQYF
>TRBV20-1
CSATPGSAEQFF
>TRBV27
CASSQAFHEQFF
>TRBV30
CAWSVAASRYNEQFF
>TRBV6-1
CASRNRGESYEQYF
>TRBV19
CASSISSGRPKNIQYF
>TRBV29-1
CSVAVQWGSGELFF
>TRBV11-2
CASSYWQTGELFF
>TRBV19
CASSVRSPLNTEAFF
>TRBV5-1
CASSPDRLNTEAFF
>TRBV5-1
CASSLAAGHNQPQHF
>TRBV6-1
CASSPEAGSNQPQHF
>TRBV12-3/TRBV12-4
CASSLSAGQHF
>TRBV3-1
CASSQGPRNTIYF
>TRBV11-2
CASSLWAVKDYNEQFF
>TRBV30
CAWSTGTGDSPLHF
>TRBV9
CASSVDGETYEQYF
>TRBV5-5
CASSPGESNTEAFF
>TRBV7-7
CASSLAIGTADEGLAKNIQYF
>TRBV7-9
CASSAYYNEQFF
>TRBV28
CASEGGLDPYEQYF
>TRBV19
CASSDRKRNTIYF
>TRBV20-1
CSAPIGTSKEQYF
>TRBV19
CASTRQGSGYTF
>TRBV6-2/TRBV6-3
CASSYAQGNGETQYF
>TRBV5-1
CASSSRTQNYGYTF
>TRBV27
CASSWGQGIGGYTF
>TRBV20-1
CSARRIGTFAEQYF
>TRBV12-3/TRBV12-4
CASSSTGYEQYF